The 7 T cell receptor beta chains reported below all come from one sample, sequenced in a study of technical replicates of blood from a few donors (dated by TCRdb to 2015 to 2018). Library construction relied on the immunoSEQ multiplex PCR assay. What TCRdb holds here is the immuneACCESS table cut down to in-frame rearrangements. Part of the clones is not present; checked against another copy, under half of the missing clones reflect an unresolved V gene, and the others are unexplained. This sample comprises roughly 80,000 clones, around nine tenths of them detected only once. The ten largest clones capture 0.41% of the sample. Sequencing was done on a sample of T cells isolated from PBMCs. Receptors were obtained from a human donor in good health.

This clone was found a few times. The chain has TRBV21-1 and TRBJ1-2. TRBV21-1 is described as a pseudogene. This CDR3 is 15 amino acids long. This chain's CDR3 is CASSKPREDGYGYTF. In DNA form, the CDR3 reads TGTGCCAGCAGCAAACCAAGGGAGGATGGCTATGGCTACACCTTC.

This chain uses TRBV19 with TRBJ2-3, with TRBD2 matching over 8 bases. CDR1 and CDR2 from the germline V gene are LNHDA and SQIVND (reference sequence). This CDR3 spans 15 amino acids. With 6 bases clipped from V and 0 bases from J, the junction kept 5 bases outside the gene matches. The CDR3 spells CASRGLAASTDTQYF. DNA for the CDR3: TGTGCCAGTAGAGGACTAGCAGCTAGCACAGATACGCAGTATTTT.

The chain employs TRBV5-4 and TRBJ2-3; D is possibly TRBD1 (6 bases). The CDR3 runs to 14 residues. Per germline, CDR1 SGHNT and CDR2 YYREEE (reference sequence). The ends were cut back, 0 bases at V and 8 bases at J, with 13 bases in the middle. CDR3 sequence (DNA): TGTGCCAGCAGCTTGGCCGGAACAGGGAGTACGCAGTATTTT. Translating it yields CASSLAGTGSTQYF.

The CDR3 loop reads CASSQASGSLTDTQYF. CDR3 bases: TGCGCCAGCAGCCAAGCTAGCGGGAGCCTCACAGATACGCAGTATTTT. This rearrangement joins TRBV4-1 to TRBJ2-3; TRBD2 aligns across 10 bases. The germline CDR1 and CDR2 sequences are MGHRA and YSYEKL. The CDR3 totals 16 residues. After removal of 1 base from V and 2 bases from J, the junction contained 3 bases not matched to a gene.

The chain links TRBV7-9 to TRBJ2-2; TRBD1 aligns across 8 bases. Germline V gives CDR1 SEHNR, CDR2 FQNEAQ (reference sequence). The CDR3 loop spans 16 amino acids. J gave up 6 bases and V 1 base, and 7 bases lay outside the gene matches. CDR3 DNA sequence: TGTGCCAGCAGCTTAGGCGGCAGGGGGCGACCCGGGGAGCTGTTTTTT. Amino acid sequence: CASSLGGRGRPGELFF. The full variable domain, in which reference TRBV7-9 and TRBJ2-2 provide the parts outside the CDR3, is DTGVSQNPRHKITKRGQNVTFRCDPISEHNRLYWYRQTLGQGPEFLTYFQNEAQLEKSRLLSDRFSAERPKGSFSTLEIQRTEQGDSAMYLCASSLGGRGRPGELFFGEGSRLTVL.

This chain uses TRBV28 with TRBJ1-2; D is perhaps TRBD1 (6 bases). V was cut by 2 bases and J by 8 bases, with 18 bases left in between. CDR1 is MDHEN and CDR2 is SYDVKM in the germline V gene. The CDR3 loop spans 15 amino acids. CDR3 sequence (DNA): TGTGCCAGCAGTTTAAATGGGAGGGGGTGGAAAGGCTACACCTTC. Translating gives CASSLNGRGWKGYTF.

This chain joins TRBV7-8 and TRBJ1-2; 7 nucleotides align to TRBD1. Unmatched junction bases numbered 10, after V lost 1 base and J lost 8 bases. Germline V lookup: CDR1 SGHVS, CDR2 FQNEAQ. CDR3 length: 15 residues. The DNA for the CDR3 is TGTGCCAGCAGCTTAGACATCGGACAGGTCCGAGGCTACACCTTC. Its translation is CASSLDIGQVRGYTF.